This is a list of T cell receptor beta chains from one sample in a study of shared clonotypes between healthy human individuals. The repertoire was sequenced with immunoSEQ multiplex PCR; TCRdb's copy has only in-frame clones and lacks some. The data show around 100,000 clones, approximately 70% seen once. Sequenced: memory CD8+ T cells sorted from blood. The receptors originated from a young woman in good health. The conserved cysteine and the conserved F or W are not part of the CDR3 here.

V gene: TRBV29-1
CDR3 protein: SGGDYEQY

V gene: TRBV6-4
CDR3 protein: ASKIGSDTGELF

V gene: TRBV28
CDR3 protein: AIFPGSTGGYT

V gene: TRBV28
CDR3 protein: ASSLTTSGWETQY

V gene: TRBV27
CDR3 protein: ASRLSGPTRSGAVDEQY

V gene: TRBV2
CDR3 protein: ASQDGTGWYEQF

V gene: TRBV5-4
CDR3 protein: ASSELAGPYEQY

V gene: TRBV28
CDR3 protein: ASSLDRGSDTQY

V gene: TRBV30
CDR3 protein: AWSRGRLSSYNSPLH

V gene: TRBV13
CDR3 protein: ASTPEVGNTIY

V gene: TRBV7-8
CDR3 protein: ASSLLAGGISYEQY

V gene: TRBV2
CDR3 protein: ARSTGEPNTGELF

V gene: TRBV9
CDR3 protein: ASSGGRGNGELF

V gene: TRBV7-8
CDR3 protein: ASSPDRASGNTIY

V gene: TRBV6-4
CDR3 protein: ASSEGSSPTDTQY

V gene: TRBV6-1
CDR3 protein: ASRFRATEAF

V gene: TRBV6-1
CDR3 protein: ASSEGADSGNTIY

V gene: TRBV11-2
CDR3 protein: ASSLHRDSPDTQY

V gene: TRBV9
CDR3 protein: ASSVEGLAWNEQY

V gene: TRBV6-5
CDR3 protein: ASSDSDSQPQH

V gene: TRBV25-1
CDR3 protein: ASSDRAVGDTEAF

V gene: TRBV7-9
CDR3 protein: ASRTATTGNTIY

V gene: TRBV11-3
CDR3 protein: ASSLTSVNEQF

V gene: TRBV28
CDR3 protein: ASSLYLVALNEKLF

V gene: TRBV7-9
CDR3 protein: ASSLGGIDGANVLT

V gene: TRBV5-6
CDR3 protein: ASSQGLTNEKLF

V gene: TRBV10-3
CDR3 protein: AISESVAGGSSSGSYNEQF

V gene: TRBV5-4
CDR3 protein: ASSLGGAYGYT

V gene: TRBV11-2
CDR3 protein: ANPRSGGRAAGELF

V gene: TRBV5-1
CDR3 protein: ASSQGQGKNSEAF

V gene: TRBV29-1
CDR3 protein: SVESYRGQQY

V gene: TRBV19
CDR3 protein: ASSIGQTFPGNTIY

V gene: TRBV6-4
CDR3 protein: ASSDQPTGTTEAF

V gene: TRBV5-4
CDR3 protein: ASSEDSGNTIY

V gene: TRBV7-9
CDR3 protein: ASSAYLWYEQY

V gene: TRBV27
CDR3 protein: ASSLVMAGGSEKLF

V gene: TRBV27
CDR3 protein: ASSLRPGRPATEAF

V gene: TRBV19
CDR3 protein: ASSLGGPQH

V gene: TRBV4-1
CDR3 protein: ASSQGGAPGYEQY

V gene: TRBV6-1
CDR3 protein: ASRDYNPNTEAF

V gene: TRBV4-2
CDR3 protein: ASSQPGQRNYGYT

V gene: TRBV6-1
CDR3 protein: ASSAEGAGANVLT

V gene: TRBV6-5
CDR3 protein: ALTPSGRASEQY

V gene: TRBV7-9
CDR3 protein: ASSLTSGRSTDTQY

V gene: TRBV25-1
CDR3 protein: ASSRMESPKTDTQY

V gene: TRBV29-1
CDR3 protein: SVVEGDYEQY

V gene: TRBV2
CDR3 protein: ASNVQGSTDTQY

V gene: TRBV27
CDR3 protein: ASSSWDSSDTQY

V gene: TRBV6-4
CDR3 protein: ASSAAGAEDEQF

V gene: TRBV19
CDR3 protein: ASSGNNEQF

V gene: TRBV4-1
CDR3 protein: ASSLKGRSRETQY

V gene: TRBV6-1
CDR3 protein: ASSEGLTGLRAEAF

V gene: TRBV6-1
CDR3 protein: ASTLGAGGTDTQY

V gene: TRBV9
CDR3 protein: ASSGQGGYGYT

V gene: TRBV6-4
CDR3 protein: ATKDGTADGNEQF

V gene: TRBV27
CDR3 protein: ASSLQLRDRRNADSNQPQH

V gene: TRBV28
CDR3 protein: ASSSSGTTNYVYT

V gene: TRBV7-6
CDR3 protein: ASSFRAGMDTQY

V gene: TRBV11-2
CDR3 protein: ASSPGLAGSYEQY